The 7 T cell receptor beta chains presented below share a single source sample, sequenced in a study of blood T cell repertoires in COVID-19. Produced via immunoSEQ multiplex PCR; TCRdb's table is partial and in-frame only. The sample shows about 200,000 clones, 82% of them seen only once. Specimen: peripheral blood. These receptors came from a woman between 55 and 75 years old with COVID-19, enrolled during active disease.

This clone was recorded only once. This chain connects TRBV27 to TRBJ1-6; TRBD1 might be the D (6 bases). The CDR3 is 14 residues long. Germline assignment: CDR1 MNHEY and CDR2 SMNVEV (reference sequence). Trimming took 3 bases from V and 9 from J, leaving 12 bases between them. The CDR3, as DNA: TGTGCCAGCAGTTTTCCCAGGGGTGGTTCACCCCTCCACTTT. This translates into CASSFPRGGSPLHF.

The gene calls are TRBV5-1 and TRBJ1-2; D is perhaps TRBD1 (5 bases). The CDR3 consists of 16 residues. Germline loops: CDR1 SGHRS, CDR2 YFSETQ. The V and J ends lost 0 bases and 1 base respectively, with 13 bases between them. The CDR3 is CASSLVLGPYNYGYTF. The CDR3 region has the DNA TGCGCCAGCAGCTTGGTGCTGGGGCCATATAACTATGGCTACACCTTC. Filled out from reference TRBV5-1 and TRBJ1-2, the complete variable domain reads KAGVTQTPRYLIKTRGQQVTLSCSPISGHRSVSWYQQTPGQGLQFLFEYFSETQRNKGNFPGRFSGRQFSNSRSEMNVSTLELGDSALYLCASSLVLGPYNYGYTFGSGTRLTVV.

This sequence joins TRBV30 and TRBJ1-5, with no clear D. Trimming removed 4 bases at V and 2 bases at J, with 9 bases between. Germline CDR1 and CDR2: GTSNPN and SVGIG (reference sequence). This CDR3 comprises 13 residues. CDR3 in amino acids: CAWTLGGNQPQHF. As DNA, the CDR3 is TGTGCCTGGACCCTCGGGGGCAATCAGCCCCAGCATTTT. Using reference TRBV30 and TRBJ1-5 for the parts outside the CDR3, the full variable domain is SQTIHQWPATLVQPVGSPLSLECTVEGTSNPNLYWYRQAAGRGLQLLFYSVGIGQISSEVPQNLSASRPQDRQFILSSKKLLLSDSGFYLCAWTLGGNQPQHFGDGTRLSIL.

The chain is built from TRBV19 and TRBJ2-5; unclear D gene. CDR1 is LNHDA, CDR2 SQIVND, per germline (reference sequence). This CDR3 is 13 amino acids long. V was clipped by 5 bases and J by 2 bases, with 9 bases between them. The CDR3, as DNA: TGTGCCAGTAGTCAACAGAATCAAGAGACCCAGTACTTC. This encodes CASSQQNQETQYF.

This clone occurred a few times. Here the CDR3 DNA reads TGTGCCAGCAGCTTGTGGACAGGGAATGGCAATGAGCAGTTCTTC. This gives the protein CASSLWTGNGNEQFF. This chain links TRBV13 with TRBJ2-1; 8 bases are a match to TRBD1. Germline loops: CDR1 PRHDT, CDR2 FYEKMQ (reference sequence). J gave up 6 bases and V 3 bases, and 7 bases lay outside the gene matches. The CDR3 consists of 15 residues.

In its sample, this clone was seen once. J is TRBJ2-1 and V is TRBV28, with TRBD2 identical over 9 bases. Per germline, CDR1 MDHEN and CDR2 SYDVKM. J gave up 5 bases and V 4 bases, and 6 bases lay outside the gene matches. The length of the CDR3 is 15 residues. The CDR3 DNA is TGTGCCAGCAGTTCAGGCGGGAGGGCCGACAATGAGCAGTTCTTC. Encoded protein: CASSSGGRADNEQFF.

J is TRBJ2-7 and V is TRBV7-2; possible D gene TRBD2, 6 bases. The germline V gene encodes CDR1 SGHTA and CDR2 FQGNSA. With 0 bases removed from V and 3 bases from J, the gap between germline ends came to 12 bases. There are 15 residues in the CDR3. The CDR3, as DNA: TGTGCCAGCAGCTTAGCTGTAGCGGAGGGCTACGAGCAGTACTTC. Protein product: CASSLAVAEGYEQYF.